What follows are 2 T cell receptor beta chains derived from one specimen sequenced in a study of T cells in Graves' hyperthyroidism and ophthalmopathy. The TCR beta CDR3 regions underwent amplification using RNA transcripts as the source. HTBI primers were the set used in a first-round RT-PCR of the TCR CDR3. TCRdb re-called the multiplex PCR reads with MiXCR, one entry per CDR3 protein. The sample lists 450,000 to 700,000 distinct CDR3 sequences, about half occurring once. The sequenced material came from peripheral blood or thyroid tissue (not recorded which). These receptors originate from a woman aged 18-29 years with Graves' hyperthyroidism.

This clonotype was found many times. The V and J genes are TRBV10-3 and TRBJ2-7; D remains ambiguous. V was cut by 8 bases and J by 0 bases, with 8 bases left in between. The germline gives CDR1 ENHRY, CDR2 SYGVKD. This CDR3 has 12 residues. CDR3 bases: TGTGCCATCGAGACCAGCTCCTACGAGCAGTACTTC. Amino acids: CAIETSSYEQYF.

At least ten counts were recorded for this clonotype. This chain connects TRBV20-1 to TRBJ2-2, with 7 bases that match TRBD1. Germline V gene lookup returns CDR1 DFQATT and CDR2 SNEGSKA (reference sequence). CDR3 length: 17 amino acids. V was clipped by 7 bases and J by 3 bases; unmatched bases: 17. CDR3 DNA sequence: TGCAGTGTCCTCTCTGGAGTGGGGACAGTTGACACCGGGGAGCTGTTTTTT. This encodes CSVLSGVGTVDTGELFF.